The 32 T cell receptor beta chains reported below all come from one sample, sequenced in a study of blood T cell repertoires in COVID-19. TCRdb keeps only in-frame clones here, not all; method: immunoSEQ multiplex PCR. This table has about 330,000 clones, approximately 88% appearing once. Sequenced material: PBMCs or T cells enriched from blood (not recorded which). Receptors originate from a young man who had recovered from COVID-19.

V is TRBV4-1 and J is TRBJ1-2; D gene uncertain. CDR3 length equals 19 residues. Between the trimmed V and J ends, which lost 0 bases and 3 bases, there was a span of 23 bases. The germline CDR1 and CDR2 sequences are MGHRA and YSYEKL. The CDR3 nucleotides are TGCGCCAGCAGCCAAGAAAGCAGTGTTTGGGCCTTTGACGACTATGGCTACACCTTC. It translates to CASSQESSVWAFDDYGYTF.

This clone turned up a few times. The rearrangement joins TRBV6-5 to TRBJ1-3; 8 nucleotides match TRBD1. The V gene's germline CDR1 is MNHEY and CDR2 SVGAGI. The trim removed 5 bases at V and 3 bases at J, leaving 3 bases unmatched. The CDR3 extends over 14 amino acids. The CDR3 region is CASSPGGIGNTIYF. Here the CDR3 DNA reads TGTGCCAGCAGTCCAGGGGGCATTGGAAACACCATATATTTT.

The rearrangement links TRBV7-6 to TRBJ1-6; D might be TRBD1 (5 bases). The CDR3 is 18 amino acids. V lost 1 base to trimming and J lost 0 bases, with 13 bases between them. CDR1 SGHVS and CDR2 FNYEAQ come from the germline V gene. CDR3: CASSLVGGRASYNSPLHF. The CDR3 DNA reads TGTGCCAGCAGCTTAGTTGGGGGGAGGGCCTCCTATAATTCACCCCTCCACTTT.

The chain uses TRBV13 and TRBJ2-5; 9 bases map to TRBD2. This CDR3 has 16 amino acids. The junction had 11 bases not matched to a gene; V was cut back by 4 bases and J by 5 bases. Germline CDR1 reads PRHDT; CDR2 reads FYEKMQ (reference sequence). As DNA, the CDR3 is TGTGCCAGCAGCTCTAATCTAGCGGGGAGGATGGAGACCCAGTACTTC. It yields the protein CASSSNLAGRMETQYF.

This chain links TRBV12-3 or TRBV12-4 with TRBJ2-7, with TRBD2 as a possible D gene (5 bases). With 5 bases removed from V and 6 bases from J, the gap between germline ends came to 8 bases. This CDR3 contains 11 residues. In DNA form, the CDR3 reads TGTGCCAGCAGTCGGGGTCGCGAGCAGTACTTC. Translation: CASSRGREQYF.

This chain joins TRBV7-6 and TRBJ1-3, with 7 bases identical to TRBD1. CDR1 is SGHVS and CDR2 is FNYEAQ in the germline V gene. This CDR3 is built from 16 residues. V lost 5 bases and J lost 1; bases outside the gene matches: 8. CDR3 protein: CASSRQPQGSGNTIYF. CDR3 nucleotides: TGTGCCAGCAGCCGACAACCACAGGGGTCTGGAAACACCATATATTTT.

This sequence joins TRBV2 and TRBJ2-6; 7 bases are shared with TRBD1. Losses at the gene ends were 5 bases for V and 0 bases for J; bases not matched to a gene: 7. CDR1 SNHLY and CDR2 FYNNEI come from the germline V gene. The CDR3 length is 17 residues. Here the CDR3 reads CASSRIQGLSGANVLTF. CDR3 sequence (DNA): TGTGCCAGCAGTAGAATACAGGGGCTCTCTGGGGCCAACGTCCTGACTTTC.

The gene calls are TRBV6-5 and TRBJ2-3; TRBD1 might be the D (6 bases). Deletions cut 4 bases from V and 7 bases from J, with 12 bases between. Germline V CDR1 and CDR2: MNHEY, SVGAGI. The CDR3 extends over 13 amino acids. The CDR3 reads CASSSPGDYTQYF. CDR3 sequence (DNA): TGTGCCAGCAGTTCTCCAGGGGATTATACGCAGTATTTT.

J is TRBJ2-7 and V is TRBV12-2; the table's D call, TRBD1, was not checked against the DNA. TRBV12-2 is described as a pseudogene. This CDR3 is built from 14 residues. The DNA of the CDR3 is TGTGCAAGTCGCCCTCGACAGAAGACCTACGAGCAGTACTTC. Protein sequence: CASRPRQKTYEQYF.

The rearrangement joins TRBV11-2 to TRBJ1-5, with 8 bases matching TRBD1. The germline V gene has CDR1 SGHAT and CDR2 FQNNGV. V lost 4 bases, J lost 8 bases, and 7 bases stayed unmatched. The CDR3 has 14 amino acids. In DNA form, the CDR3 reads TGTGCCAGCAGCTCCGGACAGGGCGGCAAGCCCCAGCATTTT. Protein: CASSSGQGGKPQHF.

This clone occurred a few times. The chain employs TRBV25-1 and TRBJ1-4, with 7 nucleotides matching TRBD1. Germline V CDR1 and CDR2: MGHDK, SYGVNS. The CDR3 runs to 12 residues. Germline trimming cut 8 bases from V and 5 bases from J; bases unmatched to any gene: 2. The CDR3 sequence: CASGTVNEKLFF. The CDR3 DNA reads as TGTGCCAGCGGGACAGTGAATGAAAAACTGTTTTTT.

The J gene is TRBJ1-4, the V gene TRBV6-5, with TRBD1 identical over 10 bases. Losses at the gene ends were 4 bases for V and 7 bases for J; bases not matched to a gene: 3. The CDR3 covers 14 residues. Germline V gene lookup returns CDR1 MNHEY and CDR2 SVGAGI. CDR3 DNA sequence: TGTGCCAGCAGTTCCGGGACAGGGGCTGAAAAACTGTTTTTT. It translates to CASSSGTGAEKLFF.

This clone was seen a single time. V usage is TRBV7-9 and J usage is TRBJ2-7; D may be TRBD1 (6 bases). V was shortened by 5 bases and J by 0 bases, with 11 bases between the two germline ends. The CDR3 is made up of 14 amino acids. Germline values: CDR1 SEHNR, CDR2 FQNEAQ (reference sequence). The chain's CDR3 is CASSPVRGSYEQYF. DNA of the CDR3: TGTGCCAGCAGCCCGGTCAGGGGCTCCTACGAGCAGTACTTC. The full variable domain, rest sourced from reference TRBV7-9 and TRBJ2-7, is DTGVSQNPRHKITKRGQNVTFRCDPISEHNRLYWYRQTLGQGPEFLTYFQNEAQLEKSRLLSDRFSAERPKGSFSTLEIQRTEQGDSAMYLCASSPVRGSYEQYFGPGTRLTVT.

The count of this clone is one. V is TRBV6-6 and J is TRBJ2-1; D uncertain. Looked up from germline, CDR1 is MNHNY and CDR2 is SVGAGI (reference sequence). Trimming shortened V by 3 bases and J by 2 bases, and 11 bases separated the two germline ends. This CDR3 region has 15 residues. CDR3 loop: CASSYSTYPYNEQFF. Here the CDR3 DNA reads TGTGCCAGCAGTTATTCTACCTACCCCTACAATGAGCAGTTCTTC.

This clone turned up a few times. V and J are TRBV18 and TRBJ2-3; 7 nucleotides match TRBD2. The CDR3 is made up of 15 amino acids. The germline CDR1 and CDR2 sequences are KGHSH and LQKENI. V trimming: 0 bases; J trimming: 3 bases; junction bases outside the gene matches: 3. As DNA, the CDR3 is TGTGCCAGCTCACCACCACTAGCGAGGACAGATACGCAGTATTTT. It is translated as CASSPPLARTDTQYF. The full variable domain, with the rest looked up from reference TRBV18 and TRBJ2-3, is NAGVMQNPRHLVRRRGQEARLRCSPMKGHSHVYWYRQLPEEGLKFMVYLQKENIIDESGMPKERFSAEFPKEGPSILRIQQVVRGDSAAYFCASSPPLARTDTQYFGPGTRLTVL.

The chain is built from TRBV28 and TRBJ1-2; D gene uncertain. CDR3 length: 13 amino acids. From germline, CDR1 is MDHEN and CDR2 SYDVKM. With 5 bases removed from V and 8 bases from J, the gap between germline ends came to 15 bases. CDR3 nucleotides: TGTGCCAGCAGTCCCCCGGAGGAGGAAGGCTACACCTTC. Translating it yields CASSPPEEEGYTF.

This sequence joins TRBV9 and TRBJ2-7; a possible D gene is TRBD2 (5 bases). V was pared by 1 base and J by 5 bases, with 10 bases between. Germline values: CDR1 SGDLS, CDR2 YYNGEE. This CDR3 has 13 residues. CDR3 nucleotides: TGTGCCAGCAGCGTACTCCCGGAGGACGAGCAGTACTTC. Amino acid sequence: CASSVLPEDEQYF.

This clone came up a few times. The CDR3 DNA reads TGCAGTGCTAGTTTAGGAAGGGAGGGCTACACCTTC. Protein product: CSASLGREGYTF. The rearrangement joins TRBV20-1 to TRBJ1-2; D remains unclear. CDR1 is DFQATT and CDR2 is SNEGSKA in the germline V gene (reference sequence). Trimming took off 3 bases at V and 8 bases at J, with 13 bases between the two ends. This CDR3 region has 12 residues.

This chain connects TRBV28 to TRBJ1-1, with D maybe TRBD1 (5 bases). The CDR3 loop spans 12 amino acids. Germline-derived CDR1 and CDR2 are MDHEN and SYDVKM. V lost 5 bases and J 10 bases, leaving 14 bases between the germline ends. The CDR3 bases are TGTGCCAGCAGTACGCAGGGCTGGGTAGCTTTCTTT. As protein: CASSTQGWVAFF.

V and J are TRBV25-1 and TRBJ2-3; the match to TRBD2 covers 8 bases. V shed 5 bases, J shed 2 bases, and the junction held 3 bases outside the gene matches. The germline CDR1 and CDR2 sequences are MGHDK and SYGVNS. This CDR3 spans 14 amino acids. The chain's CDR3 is CASSRRGDTDTQYF. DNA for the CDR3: TGTGCCAGCAGTAGGCGGGGGGACACAGATACGCAGTATTTT.

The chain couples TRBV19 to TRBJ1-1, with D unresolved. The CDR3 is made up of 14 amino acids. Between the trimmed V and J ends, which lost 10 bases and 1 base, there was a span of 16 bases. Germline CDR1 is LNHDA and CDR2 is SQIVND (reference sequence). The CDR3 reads CATSLIGANTEAFF. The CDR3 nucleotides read TGTGCCACCTCTTTGATCGGTGCGAACACTGAAGCTTTCTTT.

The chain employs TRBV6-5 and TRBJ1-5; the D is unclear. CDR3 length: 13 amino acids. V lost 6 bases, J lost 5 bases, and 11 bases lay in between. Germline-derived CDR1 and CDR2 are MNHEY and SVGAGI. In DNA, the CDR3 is TGTGCCAGCAGCACTAGCAGAGATCAGCCCCAGCATTTT. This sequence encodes CASSTSRDQPQHF.

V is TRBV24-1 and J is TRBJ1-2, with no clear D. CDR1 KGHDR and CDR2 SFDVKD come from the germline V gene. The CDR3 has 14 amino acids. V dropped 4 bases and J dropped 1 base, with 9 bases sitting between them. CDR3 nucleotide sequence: TGTGCCACCAGTGACCTCGGTAATAACTATGGCTACACCTTC. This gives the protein CATSDLGNNYGYTF.

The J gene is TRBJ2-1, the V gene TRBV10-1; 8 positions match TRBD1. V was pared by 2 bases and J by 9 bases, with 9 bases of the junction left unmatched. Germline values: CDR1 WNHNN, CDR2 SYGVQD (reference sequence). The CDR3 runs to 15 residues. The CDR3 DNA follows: TGCGCCAGCAGTGAGATGTCCAGACAGGGGTCTGAGCAGTTCTTC. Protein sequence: CASSEMSRQGSEQFF.

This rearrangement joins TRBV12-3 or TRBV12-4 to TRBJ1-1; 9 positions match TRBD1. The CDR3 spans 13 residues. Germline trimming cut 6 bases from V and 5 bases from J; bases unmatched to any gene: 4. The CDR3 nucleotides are TGTGCCAGCAGCCACGACAGGGGGACTGAAGCTTTCTTT. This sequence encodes CASSHDRGTEAFF.

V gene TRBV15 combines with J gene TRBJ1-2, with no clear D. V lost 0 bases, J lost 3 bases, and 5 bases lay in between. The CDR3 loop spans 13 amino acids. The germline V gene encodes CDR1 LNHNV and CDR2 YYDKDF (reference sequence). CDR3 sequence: CATSREADYGYTF. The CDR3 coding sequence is TGTGCCACCAGCAGAGAGGCAGACTATGGCTACACCTTC.

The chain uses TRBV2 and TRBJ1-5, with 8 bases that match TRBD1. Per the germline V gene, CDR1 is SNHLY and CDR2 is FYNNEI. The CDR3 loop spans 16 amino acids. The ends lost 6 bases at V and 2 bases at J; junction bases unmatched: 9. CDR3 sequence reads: CASRASGGWGNQPQHF. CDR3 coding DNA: TGTGCCAGCAGGGCGTCAGGGGGCTGGGGCAATCAGCCCCAGCATTTT.

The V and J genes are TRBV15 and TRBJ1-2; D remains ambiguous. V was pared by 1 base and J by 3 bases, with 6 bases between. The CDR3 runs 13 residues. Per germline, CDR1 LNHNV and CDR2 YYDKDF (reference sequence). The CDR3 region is CATSRVRDYGYTF. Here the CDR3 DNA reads TGTGCCACCAGCAGAGTCCGGGACTATGGCTACACCTTC.

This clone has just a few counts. CDR3 amino acids: CASSPEGGRLTGELFF. In nucleotides, the CDR3 is TGTGCCAGCAGCCCAGAAGGCGGTCGGCTTACCGGGGAGCTGTTTTTT. This chain connects TRBV2 to TRBJ2-2; no clear D. From germline, CDR1 is SNHLY and CDR2 FYNNEI. V was clipped by 6 bases and J by 5 bases, with 19 bases between them. The CDR3 is 16 residues long.

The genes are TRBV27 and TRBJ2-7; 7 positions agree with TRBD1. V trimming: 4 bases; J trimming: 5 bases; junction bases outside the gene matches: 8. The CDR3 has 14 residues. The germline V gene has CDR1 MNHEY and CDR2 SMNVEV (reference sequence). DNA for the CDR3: TGTGCCAGCAGTTCCAACAGGGGTAACGACGAGCAGTACTTC. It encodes CASSSNRGNDEQYF.

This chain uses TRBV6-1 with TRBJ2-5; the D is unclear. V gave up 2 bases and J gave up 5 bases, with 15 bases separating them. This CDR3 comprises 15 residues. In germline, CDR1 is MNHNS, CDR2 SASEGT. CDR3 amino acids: CASSEWWAAAETQYF. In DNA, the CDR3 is TGTGCCAGCAGTGAATGGTGGGCAGCCGCGGAGACCCAGTACTTC.

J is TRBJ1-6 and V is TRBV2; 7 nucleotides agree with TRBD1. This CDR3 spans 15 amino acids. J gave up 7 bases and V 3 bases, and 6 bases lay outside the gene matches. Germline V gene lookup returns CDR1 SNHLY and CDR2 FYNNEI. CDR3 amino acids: CASSDQGGRNSPLHF. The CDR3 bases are TGTGCCAGCAGTGATCAGGGGGGACGGAATTCACCCCTCCACTTT.